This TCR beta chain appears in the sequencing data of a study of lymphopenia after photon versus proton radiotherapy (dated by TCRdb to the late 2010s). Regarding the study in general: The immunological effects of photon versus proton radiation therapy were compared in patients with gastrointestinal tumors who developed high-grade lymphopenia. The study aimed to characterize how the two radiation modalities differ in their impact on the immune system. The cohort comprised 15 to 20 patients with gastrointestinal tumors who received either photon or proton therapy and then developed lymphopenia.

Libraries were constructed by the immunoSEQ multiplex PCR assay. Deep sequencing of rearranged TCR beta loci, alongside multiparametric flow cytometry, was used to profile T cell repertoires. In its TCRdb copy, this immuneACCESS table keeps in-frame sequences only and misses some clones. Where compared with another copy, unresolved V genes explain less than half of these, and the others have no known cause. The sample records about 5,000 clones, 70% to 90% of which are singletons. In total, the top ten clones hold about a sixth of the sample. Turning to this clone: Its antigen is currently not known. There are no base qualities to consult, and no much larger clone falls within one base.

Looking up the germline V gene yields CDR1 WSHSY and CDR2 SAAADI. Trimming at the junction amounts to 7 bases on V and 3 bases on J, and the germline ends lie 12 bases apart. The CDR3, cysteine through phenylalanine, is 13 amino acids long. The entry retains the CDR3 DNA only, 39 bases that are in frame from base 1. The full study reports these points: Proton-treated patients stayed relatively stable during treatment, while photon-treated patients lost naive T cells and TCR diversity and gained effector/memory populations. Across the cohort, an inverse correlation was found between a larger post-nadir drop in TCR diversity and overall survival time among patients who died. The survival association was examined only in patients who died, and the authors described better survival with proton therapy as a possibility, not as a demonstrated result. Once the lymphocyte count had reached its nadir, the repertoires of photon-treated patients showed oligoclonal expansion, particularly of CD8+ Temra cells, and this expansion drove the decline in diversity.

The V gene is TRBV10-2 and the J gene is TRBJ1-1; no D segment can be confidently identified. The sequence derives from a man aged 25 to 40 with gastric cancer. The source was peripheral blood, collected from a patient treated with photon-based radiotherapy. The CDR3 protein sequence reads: CASNRRDDTEAFF. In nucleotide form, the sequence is TGCGCCAGCAATCGTAGGGATGACACTGAAGCTTTCTTT.